This T cell receptor (beta chain) was observed in a study of control samples from healthy donors and cancer patients. The CDR3 runs to 17 residues. CDR1 is SGHNT and CDR2 is YENEEA in the germline V gene. V lost 0 bases and J 1 base, leaving 12 bases between the germline ends. Here immunoSEQ multiplex PCR was the method, and the copy in TCRdb shows in-frame clones only, minus some. The sample yields approximately 150,000 clones, over 85% seen once. The sample taken for sequencing was blood. V usage is TRBV11-3 and J usage is TRBJ2-2; D possibly matches TRBD1 or TRBD2 (5 bases each). The sequence came from a man between 18 and 29 years old in good health. The CDR3 bases are TGTGCCAGCAGCTTAGATATCTGGGGACGGAACACCGGGGAGCTGTTTTTT. Its translation is CASSLDIWGRNTGELFF.